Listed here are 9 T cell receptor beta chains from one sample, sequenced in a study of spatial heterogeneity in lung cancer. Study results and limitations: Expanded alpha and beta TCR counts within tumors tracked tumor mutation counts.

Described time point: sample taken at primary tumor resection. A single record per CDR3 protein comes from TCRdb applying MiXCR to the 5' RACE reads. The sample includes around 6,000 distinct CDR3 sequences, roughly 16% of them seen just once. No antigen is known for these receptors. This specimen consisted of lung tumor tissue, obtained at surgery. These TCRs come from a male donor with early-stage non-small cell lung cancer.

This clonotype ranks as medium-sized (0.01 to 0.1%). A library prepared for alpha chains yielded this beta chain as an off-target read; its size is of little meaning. The CDR3 sequence is CASSSTRETQYF. The CDR3 region has the DNA TGTGCCAGCAGTTCGACGAGGGAGACCCAGTACTTC. The V gene is TRBV28, the J gene TRBJ2-5; D ambiguous. The CDR3 runs 12 residues. Trimming removed 4 bases from V and 5 bases from J, with 8 bases in between. Germline V gene lookup returns CDR1 MDHEN and CDR2 SYDVKM.

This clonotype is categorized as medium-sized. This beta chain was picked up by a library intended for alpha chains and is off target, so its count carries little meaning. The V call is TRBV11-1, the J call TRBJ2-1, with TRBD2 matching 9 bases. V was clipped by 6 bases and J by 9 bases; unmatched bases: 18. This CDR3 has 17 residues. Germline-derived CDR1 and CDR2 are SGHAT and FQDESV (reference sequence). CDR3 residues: CASSRRASGGTRVEQFF. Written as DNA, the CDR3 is TGTGCCAGCAGTCGTAGGGCCAGCGGGGGGACGAGGGTTGAGCAGTTCTTC.

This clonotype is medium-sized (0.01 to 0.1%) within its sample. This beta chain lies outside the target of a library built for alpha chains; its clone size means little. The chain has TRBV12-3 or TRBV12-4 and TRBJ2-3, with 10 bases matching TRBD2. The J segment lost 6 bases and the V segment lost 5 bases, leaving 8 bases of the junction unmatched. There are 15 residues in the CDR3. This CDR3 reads CASSPGTSAGDTQYF. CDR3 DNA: TGTGCCAGCAGTCCCGGGACTAGCGCTGGGGATACGCAGTATTTT.

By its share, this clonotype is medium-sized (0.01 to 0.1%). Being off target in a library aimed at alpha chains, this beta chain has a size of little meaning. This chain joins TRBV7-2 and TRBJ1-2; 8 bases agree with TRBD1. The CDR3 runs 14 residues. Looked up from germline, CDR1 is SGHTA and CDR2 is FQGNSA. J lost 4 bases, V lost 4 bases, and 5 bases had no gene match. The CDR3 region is CASSSLTGGYGYTF. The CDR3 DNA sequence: TGTGCCAGCAGCTCTTTAACAGGGGGCTATGGCTACACCTTC.

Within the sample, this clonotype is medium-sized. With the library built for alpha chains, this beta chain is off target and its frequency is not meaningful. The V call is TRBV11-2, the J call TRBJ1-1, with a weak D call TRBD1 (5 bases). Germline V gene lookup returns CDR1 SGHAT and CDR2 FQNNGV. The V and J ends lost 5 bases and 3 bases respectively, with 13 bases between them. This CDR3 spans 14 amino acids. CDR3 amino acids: CASSERQWDTEAFF. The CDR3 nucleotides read TGTGCCAGCAGCGAAAGACAGTGGGACACTGAAGCTTTCTTT.

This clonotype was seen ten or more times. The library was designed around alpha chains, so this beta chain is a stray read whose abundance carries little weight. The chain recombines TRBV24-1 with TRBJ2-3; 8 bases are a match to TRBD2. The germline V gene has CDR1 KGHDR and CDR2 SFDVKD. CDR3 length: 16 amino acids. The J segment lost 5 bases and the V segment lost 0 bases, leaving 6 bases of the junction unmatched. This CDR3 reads CATSDLRGGPLDTQYF. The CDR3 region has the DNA TGTGCCACCAGTGATTTGCGGGGGGGCCCCCTAGATACGCAGTATTTT.

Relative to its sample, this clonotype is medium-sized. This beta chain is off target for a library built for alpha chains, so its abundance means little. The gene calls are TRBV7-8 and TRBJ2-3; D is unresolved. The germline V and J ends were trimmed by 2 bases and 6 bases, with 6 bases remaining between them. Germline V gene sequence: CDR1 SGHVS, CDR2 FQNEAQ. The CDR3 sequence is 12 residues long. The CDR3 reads CASSLSQDTQYF. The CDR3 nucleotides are TGTGCCAGCAGCTTATCACAGGATACGCAGTATTTT.

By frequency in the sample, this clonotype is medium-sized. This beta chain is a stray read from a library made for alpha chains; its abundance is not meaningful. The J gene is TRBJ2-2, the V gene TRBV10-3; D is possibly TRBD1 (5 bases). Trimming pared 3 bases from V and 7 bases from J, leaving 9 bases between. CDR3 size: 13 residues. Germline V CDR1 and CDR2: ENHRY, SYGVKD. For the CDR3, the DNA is TGTGCCATCAGTGAAAGTCAGGGCGGGGAGCTGTTTTTT. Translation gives CAISESQGGELFF.

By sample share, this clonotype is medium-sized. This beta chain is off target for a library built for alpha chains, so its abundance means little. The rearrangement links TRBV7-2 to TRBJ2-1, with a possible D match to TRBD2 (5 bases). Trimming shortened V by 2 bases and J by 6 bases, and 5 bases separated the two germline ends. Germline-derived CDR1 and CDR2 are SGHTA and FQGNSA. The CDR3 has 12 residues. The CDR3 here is CASSLTSNEQFF. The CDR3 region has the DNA TGTGCCAGCAGCTTAACTAGCAATGAGCAGTTCTTC.